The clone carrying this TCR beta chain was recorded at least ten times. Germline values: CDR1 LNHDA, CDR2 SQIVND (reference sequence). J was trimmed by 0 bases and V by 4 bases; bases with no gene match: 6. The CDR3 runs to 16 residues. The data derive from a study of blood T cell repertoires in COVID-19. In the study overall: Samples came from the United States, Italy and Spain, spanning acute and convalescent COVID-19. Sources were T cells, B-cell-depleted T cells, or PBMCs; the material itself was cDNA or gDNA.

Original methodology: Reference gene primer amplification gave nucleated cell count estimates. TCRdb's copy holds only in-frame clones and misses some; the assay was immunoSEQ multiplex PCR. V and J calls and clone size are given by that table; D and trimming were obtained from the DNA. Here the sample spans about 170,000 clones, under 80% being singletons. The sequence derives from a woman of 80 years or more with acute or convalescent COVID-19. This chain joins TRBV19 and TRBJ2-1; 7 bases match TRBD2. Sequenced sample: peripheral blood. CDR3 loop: CASSRLASSSYNEQFF. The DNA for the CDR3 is TGTGCCAGTAGTAGACTAGCCTCGAGCTCCTACAATGAGCAGTTCTTC.